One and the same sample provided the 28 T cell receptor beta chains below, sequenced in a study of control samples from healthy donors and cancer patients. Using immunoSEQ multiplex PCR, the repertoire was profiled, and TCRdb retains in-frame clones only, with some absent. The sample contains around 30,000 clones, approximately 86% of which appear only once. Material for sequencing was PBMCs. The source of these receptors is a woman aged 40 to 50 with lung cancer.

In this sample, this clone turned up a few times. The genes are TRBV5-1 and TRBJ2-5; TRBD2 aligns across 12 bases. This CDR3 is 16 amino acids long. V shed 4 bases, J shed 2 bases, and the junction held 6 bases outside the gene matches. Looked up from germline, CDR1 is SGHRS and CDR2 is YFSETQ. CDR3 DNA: TGCGCCAGCAGCCCAAGACTAGCGGGGGCACAAGAGACCCAGTACTTC. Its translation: CASSPRLAGAQETQYF.

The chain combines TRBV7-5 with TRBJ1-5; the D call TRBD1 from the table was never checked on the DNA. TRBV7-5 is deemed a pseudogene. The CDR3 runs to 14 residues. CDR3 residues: CARSLDRGHQPQHF. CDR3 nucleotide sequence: TGTGCCAGAAGCTTAGACAGGGGCCATCAGCCCCAGCATTTT.

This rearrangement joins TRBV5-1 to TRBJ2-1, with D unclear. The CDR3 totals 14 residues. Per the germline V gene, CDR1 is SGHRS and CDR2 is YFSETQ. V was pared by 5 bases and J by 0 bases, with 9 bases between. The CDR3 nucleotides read TGCGCCAGCAGGGACGGAAGCTCCTACAATGAGCAGTTCTTC. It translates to CASRDGSSYNEQFF.

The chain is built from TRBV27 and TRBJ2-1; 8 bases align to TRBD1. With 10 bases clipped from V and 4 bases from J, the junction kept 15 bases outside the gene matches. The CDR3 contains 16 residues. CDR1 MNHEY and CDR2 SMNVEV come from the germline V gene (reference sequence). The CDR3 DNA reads TGTGCCAACCCACCCAACAGGGGGGCATTGTACAATGAGCAGTTCTTC. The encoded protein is CANPPNRGALYNEQFF.

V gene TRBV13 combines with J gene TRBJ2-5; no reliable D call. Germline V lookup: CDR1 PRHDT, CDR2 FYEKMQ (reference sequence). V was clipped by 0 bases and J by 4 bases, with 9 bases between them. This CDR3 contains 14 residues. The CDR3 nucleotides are TGTGCCAGCAGCTTAGGACTGCGTTTAGAGACCCAGTACTTC. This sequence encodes CASSLGLRLETQYF.

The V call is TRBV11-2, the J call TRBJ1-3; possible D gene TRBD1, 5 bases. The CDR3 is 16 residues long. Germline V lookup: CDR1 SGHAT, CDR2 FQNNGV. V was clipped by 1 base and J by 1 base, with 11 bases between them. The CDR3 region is CASSLAGAGSGNTIYF. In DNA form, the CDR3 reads TGTGCCAGCAGCTTAGCTGGGGCTGGATCTGGAAACACCATATATTTT. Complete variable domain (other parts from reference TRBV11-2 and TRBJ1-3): EAGVAQSPRYKIIEKRQSVAFWCNPISGHATLYWYQQILGQGPKLLIQFQNNGVVDDSQLPKDRFSAERLKGVDSTLKIQPAKLEDSAVYLCASSLAGAGSGNTIYFGEGSWLTVV.

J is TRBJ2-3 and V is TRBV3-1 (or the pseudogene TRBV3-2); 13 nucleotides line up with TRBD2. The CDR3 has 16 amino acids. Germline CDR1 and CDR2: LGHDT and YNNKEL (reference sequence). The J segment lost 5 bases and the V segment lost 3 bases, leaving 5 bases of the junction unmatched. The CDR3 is CASSQRLAGGLDTQYF. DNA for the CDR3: TGTGCCAGCAGCCAGCGACTAGCGGGGGGCCTAGATACGCAGTATTTT.

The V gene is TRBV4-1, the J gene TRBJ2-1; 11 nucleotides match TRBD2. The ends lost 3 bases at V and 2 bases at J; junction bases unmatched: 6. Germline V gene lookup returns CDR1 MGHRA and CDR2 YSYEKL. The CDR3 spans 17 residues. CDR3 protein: CASSHGLAGATYNEQFF. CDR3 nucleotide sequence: TGCGCCAGCAGCCACGGACTAGCGGGCGCTACCTACAATGAGCAGTTCTTC.

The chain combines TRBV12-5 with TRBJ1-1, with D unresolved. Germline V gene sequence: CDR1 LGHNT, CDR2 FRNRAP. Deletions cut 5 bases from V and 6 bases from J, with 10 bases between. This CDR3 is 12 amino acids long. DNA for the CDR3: TGTGCTAGTGGTCTACTTGGGGCTGAAGCTTTCTTT. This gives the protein CASGLLGAEAFF.

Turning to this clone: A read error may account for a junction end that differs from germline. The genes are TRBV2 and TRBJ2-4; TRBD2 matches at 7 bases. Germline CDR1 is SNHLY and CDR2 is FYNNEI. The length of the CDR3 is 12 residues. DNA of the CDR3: TGTGCCAGCGGGAGGGGAAGGGAGACGAAGCACTTC. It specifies CASGRGRETKHF. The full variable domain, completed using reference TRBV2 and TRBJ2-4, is EPEVTQTPSHQVTQMGQEVILRCVPISNHLYFYWYRQILGQKVEFLVSFYNNEISEKSEIFDDQFSVERPDGSNFTLKIRSTKLEDSAMYFCASGRGRETKHFGAGTRLSVL.

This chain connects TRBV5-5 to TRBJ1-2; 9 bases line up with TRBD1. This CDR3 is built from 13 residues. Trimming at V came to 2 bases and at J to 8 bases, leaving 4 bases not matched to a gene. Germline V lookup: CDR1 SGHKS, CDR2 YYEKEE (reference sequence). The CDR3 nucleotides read TGTGCCAGCAGCTTCCGGACAGGGGACGGCTACACCTTC. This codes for CASSFRTGDGYTF.

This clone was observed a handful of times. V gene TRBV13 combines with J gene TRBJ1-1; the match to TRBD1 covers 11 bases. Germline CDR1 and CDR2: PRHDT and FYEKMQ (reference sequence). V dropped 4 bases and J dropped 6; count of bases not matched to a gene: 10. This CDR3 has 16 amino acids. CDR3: CASSSRTGGAGAEAFF. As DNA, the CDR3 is TGTGCCAGCAGCTCTAGGACAGGGGGCGCTGGCGCTGAAGCTTTCTTT.

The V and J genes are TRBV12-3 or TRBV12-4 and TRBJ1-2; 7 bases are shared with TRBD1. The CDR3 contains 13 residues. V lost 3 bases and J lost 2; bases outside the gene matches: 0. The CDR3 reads CASSLGQNYGYTF. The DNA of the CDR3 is TGTGCCAGCAGTTTGGGACAGAACTATGGCTACACCTTC.

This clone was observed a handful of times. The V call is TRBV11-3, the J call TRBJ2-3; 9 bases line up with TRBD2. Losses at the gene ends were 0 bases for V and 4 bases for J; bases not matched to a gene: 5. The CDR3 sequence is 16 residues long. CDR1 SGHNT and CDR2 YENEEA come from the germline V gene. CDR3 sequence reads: CASSLEGRGGPDTQYF. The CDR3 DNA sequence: TGTGCCAGCAGCTTAGAAGGGCGGGGGGGCCCAGATACGCAGTATTTT. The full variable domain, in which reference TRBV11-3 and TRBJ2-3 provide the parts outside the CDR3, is EAGVVQSPRYKIIEKKQPVAFWCNPISGHNTLYWYLQNLGQGPELLIRYENEEAVDDSQLPKDRFSAERLKGVDSTLKIQPAELGDSAVYLCASSLEGRGGPDTQYFGPGTRLTVL.

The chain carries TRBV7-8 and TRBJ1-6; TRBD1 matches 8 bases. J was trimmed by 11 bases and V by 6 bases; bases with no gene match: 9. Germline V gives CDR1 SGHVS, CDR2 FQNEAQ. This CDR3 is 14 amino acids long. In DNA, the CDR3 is TGTGCCAGCAGTTTTCCAGGGGGCACAACACCCCTCCACTTT. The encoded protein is CASSFPGGTTPLHF.

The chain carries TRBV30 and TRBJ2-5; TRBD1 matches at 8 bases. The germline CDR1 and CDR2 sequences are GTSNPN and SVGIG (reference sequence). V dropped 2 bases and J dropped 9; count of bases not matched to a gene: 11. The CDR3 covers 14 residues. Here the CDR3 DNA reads TGTGCCTGGAGTCAGGACAGGGTTGGCCGGGCCCAGTACTTC. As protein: CAWSQDRVGRAQYF. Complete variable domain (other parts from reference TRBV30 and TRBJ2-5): SQTIHQWPATLVQPVGSPLSLECTVEGTSNPNLYWYRQAAGRGLQLLFYSVGIGQISSEVPQNLSASRPQDRQFILSSKKLLLSDSGFYLCAWSQDRVGRAQYFGPGTRLLVL.

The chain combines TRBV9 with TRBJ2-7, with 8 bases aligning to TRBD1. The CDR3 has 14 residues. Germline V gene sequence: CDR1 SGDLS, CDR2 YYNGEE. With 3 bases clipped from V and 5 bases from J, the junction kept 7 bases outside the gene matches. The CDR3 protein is CASSDDRGSDEQYF. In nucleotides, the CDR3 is TGTGCCAGCAGCGACGACAGGGGATCCGACGAGCAGTACTTC.

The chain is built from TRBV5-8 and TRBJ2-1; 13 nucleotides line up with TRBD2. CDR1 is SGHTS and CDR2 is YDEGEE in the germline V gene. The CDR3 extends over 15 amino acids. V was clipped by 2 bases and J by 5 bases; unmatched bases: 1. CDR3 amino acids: CASSLGTSGDNEQFF. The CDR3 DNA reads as TGTGCCAGCAGCTTAGGGACTAGCGGGGACAATGAGCAGTTCTTC.

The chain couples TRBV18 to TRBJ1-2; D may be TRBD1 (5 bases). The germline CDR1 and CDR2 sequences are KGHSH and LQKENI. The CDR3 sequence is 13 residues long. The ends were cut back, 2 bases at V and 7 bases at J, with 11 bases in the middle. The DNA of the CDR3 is TGTGCCAGCTCACCATCGGGGGAGGGTGGCTACACCTTC. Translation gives CASSPSGEGGYTF.

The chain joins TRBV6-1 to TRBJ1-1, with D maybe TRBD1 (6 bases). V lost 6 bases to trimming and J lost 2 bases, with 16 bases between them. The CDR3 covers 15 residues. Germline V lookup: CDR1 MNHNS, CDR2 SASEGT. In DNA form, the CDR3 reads TGTGCCAGCAGGCCCGGGGGGCAGCCTAACACTGAAGCTTTCTTT. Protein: CASRPGGQPNTEAFF.

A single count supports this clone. The CDR3 loop reads CASSIQGYEQFF. The CDR3 DNA follows: TGTGCCAGCAGCATCCAGGGCTATGAGCAGTTCTTC. This chain joins TRBV7-9 and TRBJ2-1; possibly TRBD1 for D (5 bases). This CDR3 spans 12 amino acids. Germline CDR1 is SEHNR and CDR2 is FQNEAQ (reference sequence). Trimming removed 5 bases at V and 8 bases at J, with 10 bases between.

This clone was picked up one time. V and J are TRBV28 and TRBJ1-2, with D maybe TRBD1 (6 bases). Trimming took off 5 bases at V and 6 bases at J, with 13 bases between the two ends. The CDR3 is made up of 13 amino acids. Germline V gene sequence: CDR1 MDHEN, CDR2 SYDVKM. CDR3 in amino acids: CASSQTGPNGYTF. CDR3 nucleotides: TGTGCCAGCAGTCAAACAGGGCCCAATGGCTACACCTTC.

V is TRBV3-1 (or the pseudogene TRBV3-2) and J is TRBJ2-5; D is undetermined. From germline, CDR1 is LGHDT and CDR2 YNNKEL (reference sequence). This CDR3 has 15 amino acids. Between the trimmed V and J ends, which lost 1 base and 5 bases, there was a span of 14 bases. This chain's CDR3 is CASSQAASPAETQYF. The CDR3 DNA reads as TGTGCCAGCAGCCAAGCGGCCAGTCCAGCGGAGACCCAGTACTTC.

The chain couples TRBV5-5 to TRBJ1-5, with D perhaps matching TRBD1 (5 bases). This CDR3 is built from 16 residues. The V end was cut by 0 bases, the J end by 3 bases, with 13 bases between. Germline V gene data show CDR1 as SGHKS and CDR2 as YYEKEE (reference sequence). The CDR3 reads CASSLAGGRANQPQHF. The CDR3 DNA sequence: TGTGCCAGCAGCTTGGCAGGAGGCAGGGCCAATCAGCCCCAGCATTTT.

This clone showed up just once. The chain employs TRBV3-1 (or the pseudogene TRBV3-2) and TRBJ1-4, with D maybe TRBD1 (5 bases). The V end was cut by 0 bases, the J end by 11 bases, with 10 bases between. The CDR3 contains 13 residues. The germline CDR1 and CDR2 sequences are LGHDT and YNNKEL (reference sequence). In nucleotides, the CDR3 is TGTGCCAGCAGCCAAGATCGGGGGAACAAACTGTTTTTT. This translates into CASSQDRGNKLFF.

CDR3 sequence: CASRPPPGLAYNEQFF. The CDR3 DNA sequence: TGTGCAAGTCGCCCCCCCCCGGGACTGGCATACAATGAGCAGTTCTTC. The J gene is TRBJ2-1, the V gene TRBV12-2; the table gives TRBD2 as D, unverified against the DNA. TRBV12-2 is a pseudogene segment. The CDR3 runs to 16 residues.

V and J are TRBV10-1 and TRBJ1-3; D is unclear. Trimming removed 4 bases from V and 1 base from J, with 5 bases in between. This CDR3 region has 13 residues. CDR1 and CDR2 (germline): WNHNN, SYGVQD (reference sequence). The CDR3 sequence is CASSGGSGNTIYF. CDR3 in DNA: TGCGCCAGCAGTGGTGGGTCTGGAAACACCATATATTTT.

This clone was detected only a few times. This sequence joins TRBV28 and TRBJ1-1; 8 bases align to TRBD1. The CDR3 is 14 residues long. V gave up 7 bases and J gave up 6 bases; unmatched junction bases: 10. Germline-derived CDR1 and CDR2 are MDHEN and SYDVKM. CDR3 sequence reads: CASTAGGGGAEAFF. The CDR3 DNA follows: TGTGCCAGCACTGCAGGGGGCGGGGGAGCTGAAGCTTTCTTT.